The rows below give T cell receptor beta chains drawn from one sample of a study of T cell repertoires in cytomegalovirus infection. One entry per CDR3 protein results from TCRdb running MiXCR on the reads. Of hundreds of thousands of distinct CDR3 sequences listed, roughly 31% are singletons. These TCRs' antigens remain unknown. The sequencing used cultured CD8+ T cells from PBMCs, collected from culture after CMV antigen stimulation. The source is a human donor in good health (CMV status not recorded). Some clones in this sample may be carry-over from other donors' samples. Both conserved end residues are part of each CDR3. The order of the fields is V gene, clone size, D gene, J gene, CDR3 DNA, CDR3 protein. A D gene is named only where the DNA matches it firmly. Rows give clone size only sometimes, using once, few, many, or a class for an expanded clone.

v_call: TRBV5-1
clone_size: few
d_call: NA
j_call: TRBJ1-1
cdr3_nt: TGCGCCAGCAGCCTCGATGGTGATAGGAACACTGAAGCTTTCTTT
cdr3_aa: CASSLDGDRNTEAFF

v_call: TRBV6-5
clone_size: few
d_call: TRBD1
j_call: TRBJ2-3
cdr3_nt: TGTGCCAGCAGCCGAAACCAGGGGGCTGAGTCGGTGGTATTAGATACGCAGTATTTT
cdr3_aa: CASSRNQGAESVVLDTQYF

v_call: TRBV7-6
clone_size: many
d_call: NA
j_call: TRBJ1-1
cdr3_nt: TGTGCCGTTGGCGGGGTGAACACTGAAGCTTTCTTT
cdr3_aa: CAVGGVNTEAFF

v_call: TRBV27
clone_size: NA
d_call: TRBD1
j_call: TRBJ2-5
cdr3_nt: TGTGCCAGCAGTTTAGGGTCCCTTCCCGGGACAGGGAATTTTAAAGAGACCCAGTACTTC
cdr3_aa: CASSLGSLPGTGNFKETQYF

v_call: TRBV12-3/TRBV12-4
clone_size: NA
d_call: TRBD1
j_call: TRBJ1-2
cdr3_nt: TGTGCCAGCAGTCCCGGACAGGGGGCCGGTAACTATGGCTACACCTTC
cdr3_aa: CASSPGQGAGNYGYTF

v_call: TRBV9
clone_size: few
d_call: TRBD2
j_call: TRBJ2-3
cdr3_nt: TGTGCCAGCACCCTTAGCGGGGGGCGCACAGATACGCAGTATTTT
cdr3_aa: CASTLSGGRTDTQYF

v_call: TRBV15
clone_size: NA
d_call: TRBD2
j_call: TRBJ2-1
cdr3_nt: TGTGCCACCAGCCCCCCCGGGGACTACACTTACAATGAGCAGTTCTTC
cdr3_aa: CATSPPGDYTYNEQFF

v_call: TRBV27
clone_size: few
d_call: NA
j_call: TRBJ2-5
cdr3_nt: TGTGCCAGCATGTCCAGAGCAGAGACCCAGTACTTC
cdr3_aa: CASMSRAETQYF

v_call: TRBV7-9
clone_size: few
d_call: TRBD2
j_call: TRBJ2-2
cdr3_nt: TGTGCCAGCGGTAGCGGGACACCGAACACCGGGGAGCTGTTTTTT
cdr3_aa: CASGSGTPNTGELFF

v_call: TRBV29-1
clone_size: NA
d_call: NA
j_call: TRBJ1-2
cdr3_nt: TGCAGCGCTGAAGGCTACACCTTC
cdr3_aa: CSAEGYTF

v_call: TRBV19
clone_size: few
d_call: TRBD2
j_call: TRBJ2-1
cdr3_nt: TGTGCCAGTACCAGTATGTCCCTTTTAGCGGGGGGCTCCTACAATGAGCAGTTCTTC
cdr3_aa: CASTSMSLLAGGSYNEQFF

v_call: TRBV12-3/TRBV12-4
clone_size: NA
d_call: TRBD1
j_call: TRBJ2-7
cdr3_nt: TGTGCCAGCAGTTTAAGGGGGACAGCACCCTACGAGCAGTACTTC
cdr3_aa: CASSLRGTAPYEQYF

v_call: TRBV7-2
clone_size: NA
d_call: NA
j_call: TRBJ1-1
cdr3_nt: TGTGCCAGCAGCTTAGGCAGGGGATCCGCGAGAGCTTTCTTT
cdr3_aa: CASSLGRGSARAFF

v_call: TRBV14
clone_size: NA
d_call: NA
j_call: TRBJ1-1
cdr3_nt: TGTGCCAGCAGGTTAGACAGGCGAACTGAAGCTTTCTTT
cdr3_aa: CASRLDRRTEAFF

v_call: TRBV6-6
clone_size: few
d_call: NA
j_call: TRBJ2-7
cdr3_nt: TGTGCCAGCACCAAAGACATGTACGAGCAGTACTTC
cdr3_aa: CASTKDMYEQYF

v_call: TRBV12-3/TRBV12-4
clone_size: few
d_call: NA
j_call: TRBJ2-7
cdr3_nt: TGTGCCAGCAGTTTTAGCAGAGGAGGAGAGCAGTACTTC
cdr3_aa: CASSFSRGGEQYF

v_call: TRBV15
clone_size: NA
d_call: TRBD2
j_call: TRBJ2-3
cdr3_nt: TGTGCCACCAGCCATCTTAGCGGGGGCACAGATACGCAGTATTTT
cdr3_aa: CATSHLSGGTDTQYF

v_call: TRBV27
clone_size: few
d_call: TRBD1
j_call: TRBJ1-1
cdr3_nt: TGTGCCAGCAGTGTCAGGGGGCGCATAGCAACTGAAGCTTTCTTT
cdr3_aa: CASSVRGRIATEAFF

v_call: TRBV7-9
clone_size: NA
d_call: NA
j_call: TRBJ1-2
cdr3_nt: TGTGCCAGCAGCCCTTCTGGGGGCTATGGCTATGGCTACACCTTC
cdr3_aa: CASSPSGGYGYGYTF

v_call: TRBV15
clone_size: NA
d_call: TRBD1
j_call: TRBJ1-2
cdr3_nt: TGTGCCACCAGCAAGACAGGGGATCCTGGGGGCTACACCTTC
cdr3_aa: CATSKTGDPGGYTF

v_call: TRBV20-1
clone_size: NA
d_call: NA
j_call: TRBJ2-7
cdr3_nt: TGCAGTGCTAGTAATTTAGACGGAGCCTACGAGCAGTACTTC
cdr3_aa: CSASNLDGAYEQYF

v_call: TRBV12-3/TRBV12-4
clone_size: few
d_call: TRBD1
j_call: TRBJ1-5
cdr3_nt: TGTGCCAGCAGTCCCCCGGACAGGTTCAATCAGCCCCAGCATTTT
cdr3_aa: CASSPPDRFNQPQHF

v_call: TRBV12-5
clone_size: few
d_call: TRBD2
j_call: TRBJ2-7
cdr3_nt: TGTGCTAGTGACGGTCTGCGGGGGAGGCCCAACGAGCAGTACTTC
cdr3_aa: CASDGLRGRPNEQYF

v_call: TRBV19
clone_size: NA
d_call: NA
j_call: TRBJ1-2
cdr3_nt: TGTGCCAGTAGTATGGGACTGTTCTATGGCTACACCTTC
cdr3_aa: CASSMGLFYGYTF

v_call: TRBV6-2/TRBV6-3
clone_size: NA
d_call: NA
j_call: TRBJ1-1
cdr3_nt: TGTGCCAGCAGTTACTCCCCCCCACAGGTGGGGAACACTGAAGCTTTCTTT
cdr3_aa: CASSYSPPQVGNTEAFF

v_call: TRBV14
clone_size: NA
d_call: NA
j_call: TRBJ1-1
cdr3_nt: TGTGCCAGCAGTAAGGGACCTGGAGGCACTGAAGCTTTCTTT
cdr3_aa: CASSKGPGGTEAFF

v_call: TRBV4-3
clone_size: NA
d_call: NA
j_call: TRBJ1-4
cdr3_nt: TGCGCCAGCAGCCAAGATAGGGCCCCAGAAAAACTGTTTTTT
cdr3_aa: CASSQDRAPEKLFF

v_call: TRBV10-3
clone_size: few
d_call: TRBD1
j_call: TRBJ1-2
cdr3_nt: TGTGCCATCAGGAACGGGACAGGGGACTACTATGGCTACACCTTC
cdr3_aa: CAIRNGTGDYYGYTF